A single sample gave rise to the 8 T cell receptor beta chains below, sequenced in a study of regulatory T cells in long-lasting Graves disease. Time point defined: persistent/refractory GD, antithyroid drugs over 5 years with positive TRAb. After RNA was extracted from PBMCs, the TCR library was made from it. Combining iRepertoire HTBI primers with Arm-PCR of CDR3 regions, the authors built TCR beta libraries. TCRdb processed the multiplex PCR reads anew with MiXCR; each CDR3 protein has one entry. Found here are some 340,000 distinct CDR3 sequences, roughly 24% of them singletons; the top ten hold less than 30%. The source material was peripheral blood mononuclear cells (PBMCs), sampled when the disease was refractory, from a patient treated with antithyroid drugs. Source of these receptors: a woman between 40 and 55 years old with Graves disease.

The rearrangement links TRBV5-5 to TRBJ1-4; 7 nucleotides agree with TRBD1. Trimming took 0 bases from V and 6 from J; bases not matched to a gene: 8. Germline values: CDR1 SGHKS, CDR2 YYEKEE (reference sequence). This CDR3 contains 16 residues. In nucleotides, the CDR3 is TGTGCCAGCAGCTTGGAGGGGGCGCGTCGTCATGAAAAACTGTTTTTT. This sequence encodes CASSLEGARRHEKLFF.

This clonotype was counted many times. The rearrangement joins TRBV6-1 to TRBJ2-7, with D hard to call. The CDR3 extends over 15 amino acids. Germline loops: CDR1 MNHNS, CDR2 SASEGT. The V end lost 7 bases, the J end lost 3 bases, and 19 bases lay between the germline ends. CDR3 nucleotides: TGTGCCAGCAAAAAAGATAATGGGCGCCACTACGAGCAGTACTTC. Protein: CASKKDNGRHYEQYF.

This clonotype came up a few times. A read error may explain this, as a much larger clone is one base away. This chain joins TRBV28 and TRBJ1-2; D remains unclear. V was clipped by 5 bases and J by 3 bases, with 16 bases between them. The germline gives CDR1 MDHEN, CDR2 SYDVKM. The CDR3 runs 15 residues. The CDR3 coding sequence is TGTGCCAGCAGTCCATACGACAAGTTGTACTATGGCTACACCTTC. It encodes CASSPYDKLYYGYTF.

The chain has TRBV6-5 and TRBJ2-2; 7 bases fit TRBD2. V lost 3 bases and J lost 5; bases outside the gene matches: 6. The CDR3 is 15 amino acids. CDR1 and CDR2 (germline): MNHEY, SVGAGI. The CDR3 spells CASSYPGRETGELFF. CDR3 nucleotides: TGTGCCAGCAGTTATCCGGGGAGGGAAACCGGGGAGCTGTTTTTT.

The rearrangement links TRBV11-2 to TRBJ2-3; no firm D call. The CDR3 spans 16 residues. Per the germline V gene, CDR1 is SGHAT and CDR2 is FQNNGV. V was cut by 5 bases and J by 1 base, with 16 bases left in between. Here the CDR3 DNA reads TGTGCCAGCAGCGGCTTACGGTGGCGTCGCACAGATACGCAGTATTTT. Its protein is CASSGLRWRRTDTQYF.

This clonotype was detected ten times or more. The V and J genes are TRBV28 and TRBJ2-7; weak D call: TRBD1 (6 bases). CDR1 MDHEN and CDR2 SYDVKM come from the germline V gene. The V gene lost 7 bases and the J gene lost 3 bases, with 19 bases spanning the gap. This CDR3 is 15 amino acids long. CDR3 in DNA: TGTGCCAGCACCACAACAGGGTGGAGGAACTACGAGCAGTACTTC. This gives the protein CASTTTGWRNYEQYF.

This clonotype has only a few counts. The V call is TRBV3-1, the J call TRBJ1-1; 7 bases are a match to TRBD1. The CDR3 totals 12 residues. Germline CDR1 and CDR2: LGHDT and YNNKEL (reference sequence). J lost 8 bases, V lost 4 bases, and 4 bases had no gene match. The CDR3 region has the DNA TGTGCCAGCAGCCCGGGACAGACCGAAGCTTTCTTT. It translates to CASSPGQTEAFF.

The chain links TRBV7-9 to TRBJ2-5, with D perhaps TRBD1 (5 bases). V was pared by 5 bases and J by 4 bases, with 8 bases between. CDR3 length: 12 amino acids. The germline V gene encodes CDR1 SEHNR and CDR2 FQNEAQ (reference sequence). CDR3 in amino acids: CASSQGAETQYF. The CDR3, as DNA: TGTGCCAGCAGCCAGGGTGCAGAGACCCAGTACTTC.